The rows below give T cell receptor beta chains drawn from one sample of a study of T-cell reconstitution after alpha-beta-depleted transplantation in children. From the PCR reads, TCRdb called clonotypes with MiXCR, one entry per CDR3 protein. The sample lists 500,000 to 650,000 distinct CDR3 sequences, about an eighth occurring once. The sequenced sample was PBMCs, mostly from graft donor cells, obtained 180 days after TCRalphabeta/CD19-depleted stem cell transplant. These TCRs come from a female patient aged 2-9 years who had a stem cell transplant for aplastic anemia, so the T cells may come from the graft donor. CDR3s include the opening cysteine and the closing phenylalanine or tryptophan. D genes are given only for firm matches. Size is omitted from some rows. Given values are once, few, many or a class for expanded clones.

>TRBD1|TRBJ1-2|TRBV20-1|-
TGCAGTGCTCCTCCAGGGGGGGCGCTTGGAGGGTATGGCTACACCTTC
CSAPPGGALGGYGYTF
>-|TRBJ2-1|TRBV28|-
TGTGCCAGCAGTCGGTTTAGTGAGCAGTTCTTC
CASSRFSEQFF
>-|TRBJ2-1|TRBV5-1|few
TGCGCCAGCAGCTTTCAGGTGGATGAGCAGTTCTTC
CASSFQVDEQFF
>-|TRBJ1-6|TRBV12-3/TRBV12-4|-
TGTGCCAGCAGGCCCATCCAGGATTCACCCCTCCACTTT
CASRPIQDSPLHF
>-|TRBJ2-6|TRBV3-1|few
TGTGCCAGCAGCCAAGAACGGGGCCCTTCTGGGGCCAACGTCCTGACTTTC
CASSQERGPSGANVLTF
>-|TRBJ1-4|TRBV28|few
TGTGCCAGCAGGGACACGGCGGGGGTGGAAAAACTGTTTTTT
CASRDTAGVEKLFF
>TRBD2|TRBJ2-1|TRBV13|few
TGTGCCAGCAGGAAACTAGCGGGAGGGTATTACAATGAGCAGTTCTTC
CASRKLAGGYYNEQFF
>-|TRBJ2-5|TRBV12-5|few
TGTGCTAGTGGTTTGGGGGGAGTCGAGACCCAGTACTTC
CASGLGGVETQYF
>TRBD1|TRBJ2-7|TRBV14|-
TGTGCCAGCAGCGACACGGACAGGGATGCCTACGAGCAGTACTTC
CASSDTDRDAYEQYF
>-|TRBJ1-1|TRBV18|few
TGTGCCAGCTCACCACCGGCCAGAGTGAACACTGAAGCTTTCTTT
CASSPPARVNTEAFF
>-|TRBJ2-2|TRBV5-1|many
TGCGCCAGCAGCTTGGAGCGTGGGGAGCTGTTTTTT
CASSLERGELFF
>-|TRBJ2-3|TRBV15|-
TGTGCCACCAGCAGAGGAACGGATAGCACAGATACGCAGTATTTT
CATSRGTDSTDTQYF
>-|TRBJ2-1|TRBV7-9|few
TGTGCCGGATCAGCGGGCTCCTACAATGAGCAGTTCTTC
CAGSAGSYNEQFF
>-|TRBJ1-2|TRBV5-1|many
TGCGCCAGCAGCTTGGCTCAGGGACCCTATGGCTACACCTTC
CASSLAQGPYGYTF
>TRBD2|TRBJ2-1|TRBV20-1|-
TGCAGTGCTAGAGATTGGGCGAGCGGGAGGGCCTATGAGCAGTTCTTC
CSARDWASGRAYEQFF
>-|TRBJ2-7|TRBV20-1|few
TGCAGTGCTAGTAATTTCGGGCAGGGGGGAGGCGAGCAGTACTTC
CSASNFGQGGGEQYF
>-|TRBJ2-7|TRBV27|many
TGTGCCAGCAGTCCCCTCCCTCGTAGAGGGAACGACGAGCAGTACTTC
CASSPLPRRGNDEQYF
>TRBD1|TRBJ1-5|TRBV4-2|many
TGTGCCAGCAGCCATCCGGGACAGCGAAGCGGGAATCAGCCCCAGCATTTT
CASSHPGQRSGNQPQHF
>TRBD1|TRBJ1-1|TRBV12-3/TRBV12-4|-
TGTGCCAGCAGTCACAGGGGGAGGGTGAACACTGAAGCTTTCTTT
CASSHRGRVNTEAFF
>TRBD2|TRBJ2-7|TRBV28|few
TGTGCCAGCGAGAGGCCTAGCGGGCTCTCCTACGAGCAGTACTTC
CASERPSGLSYEQYF
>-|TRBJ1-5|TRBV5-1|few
TGCGCCAGCAGCTTTGGCTTCAATCAGCCCCAGCATTTT
CASSFGFNQPQHF
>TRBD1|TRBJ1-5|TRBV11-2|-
TGTGCCAGCAGCTTAGTATACCTAGGGACAGGGTGGGGATATAGCAATCAGCCCCAGCATTTT
CASSLVYLGTGWGYSNQPQHF
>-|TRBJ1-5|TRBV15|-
TGTGCCACCAGCATCCGTCAGGGAAAAAATCAGCCCCAGCATTTT
CATSIRQGKNQPQHF
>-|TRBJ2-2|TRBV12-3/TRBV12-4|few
TGTGCCAGCAGTTTAGGGGGACCGGCGAACACCGGGGAGCTGTTTTTT
CASSLGGPANTGELFF
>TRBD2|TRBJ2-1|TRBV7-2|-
TGTGCCAGCAGGACGGGACTAGCGCCAAATGAGCAGTTCTTC
CASRTGLAPNEQFF
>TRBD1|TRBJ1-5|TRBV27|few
TGTGCCAGCAGTTTACAGGACAGGACACCGGGGCAGCCCCAGCATTTT
CASSLQDRTPGQPQHF
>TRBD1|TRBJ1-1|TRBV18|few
TGTGCCAGCTCACCGAATAAACAGGGGGCGCACACTGAAGCTTTCTTT
CASSPNKQGAHTEAFF
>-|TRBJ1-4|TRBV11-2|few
TGTGCCAGCAGCCAAGTTCACAGGTTTCCTAATGAAAAACTGTTTTTT
CASSQVHRFPNEKLFF
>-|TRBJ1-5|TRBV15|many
TGTGCCACCAGCAGATCCGGGTCCAATCAGCCCCAGCATTTT
CATSRSGSNQPQHF
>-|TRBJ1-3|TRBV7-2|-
TGTGCCAGCAGCCCGGGGCCGACCTCTGGAAACACCATATATTTT
CASSPGPTSGNTIYF
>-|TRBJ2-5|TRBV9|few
TGTGCCAGCAGAGGACTGGAAGAGACCCAGTACTTC
CASRGLEETQYF
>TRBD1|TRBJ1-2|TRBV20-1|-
TGCAGTGCTGGACAGGCTTATGGCTACACCTTC
CSAGQAYGYTF
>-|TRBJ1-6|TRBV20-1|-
TGCAGTGCTAGAGACTTCGACAGTCACTTTTCCTATAATTCACCCCTCCACTTT
CSARDFDSHFSYNSPLHF
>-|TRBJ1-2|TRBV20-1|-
TGCACCGGGGGAGGGAACTATGGCTACACCTTC
CTGGGNYGYTF
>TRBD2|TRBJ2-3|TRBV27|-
TGTGCCAGCAGTCCCCCCCCACTAGCGGGAGAGGGGACAGATACGCAGTATTTT
CASSPPPLAGEGTDTQYF
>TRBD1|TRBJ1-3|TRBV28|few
TGTGCCAGCACCCTAGGGGTGTGGGACAGGGGGCCTATAAACTCTGGAAACACCATATATTTT
CASTLGVWDRGPINSGNTIYF
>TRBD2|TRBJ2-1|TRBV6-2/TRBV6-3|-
TGTGCCAGCAGTTACTCGGGACTAGCGGGAGATGAGCAGTTCTTC
CASSYSGLAGDEQFF
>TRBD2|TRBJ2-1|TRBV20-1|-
TGCAGTGCTCCCAACCTAGCGGGAGTGTCCTACAATGAGCAGTTCTTC
CSAPNLAGVSYNEQFF
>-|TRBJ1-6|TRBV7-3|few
TGTGCCAGCAGCTTAAGGGCCGATTCACCCCTCCACTTT
CASSLRADSPLHF
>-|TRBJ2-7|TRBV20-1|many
TGCAGTGCTAGACCAATATGGTACGAGCAGTACTTC
CSARPIWYEQYF
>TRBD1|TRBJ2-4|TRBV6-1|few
TGTGCCAGCAGGGGTCGGACAGGGTTAACCAAAAACATTCAGTACTTC
CASRGRTGLTKNIQYF
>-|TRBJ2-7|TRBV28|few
TGTGCCAGCAGCCACCGCCCGAAGGGTTTGCACGAGCAGTACTTC
CASSHRPKGLHEQYF
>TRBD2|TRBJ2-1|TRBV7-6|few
TGTGCCAGCAGTGGGGTAACTAGCGGGAGAAGCAATGAGCAGTTCTTC
CASSGVTSGRSNEQFF
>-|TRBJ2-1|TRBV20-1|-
TGCAGTGCTAAGCACCCGGGAGTGGGCAATGAGCAGTTCTTC
CSAKHPGVGNEQFF
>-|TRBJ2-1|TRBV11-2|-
TGTGCCAGCAGCGCCGGCTATGAGCAGTTCTTC
CASSAGYEQFF
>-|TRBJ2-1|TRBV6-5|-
TGTGCCAGCACCAAGTGGACGGTTCCAAAGGGGAATGAGCAGTTCTTC
CASTKWTVPKGNEQFF
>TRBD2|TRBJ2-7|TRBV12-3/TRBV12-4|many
TGTGCCAGCAGTTTACGAGCGGGAGGGCCGTACGAGCAGTACTTC
CASSLRAGGPYEQYF
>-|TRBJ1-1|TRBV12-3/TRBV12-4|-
TGTGCCAGCCGATCGGGGGTCACTGAAGCTTTCTTT
CASRSGVTEAFF
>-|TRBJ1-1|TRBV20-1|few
TGCAGTGCTACAGACTCCACAGGGAACACTGAAGCTTTCTTT
CSATDSTGNTEAFF
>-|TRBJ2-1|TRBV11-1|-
TGTGCCAGCAGCTTAATCCCGGGAGTTTTCTACAATGAGCAGTTCTTC
CASSLIPGVFYNEQFF
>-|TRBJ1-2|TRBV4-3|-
TGCGCCAGCAGCCAAGAGCAGGGGTTAGGTGGCTACACCTTC
CASSQEQGLGGYTF
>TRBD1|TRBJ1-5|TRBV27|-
TGTGCCAGCAGTTCCAGACAGGGGGACTATCAGCCCCAGCATTTT
CASSSRQGDYQPQHF
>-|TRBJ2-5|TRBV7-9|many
TGTGCCAGCAGCCCCCCCCGGGCTTACCAAGGACAAGAGACCCAGTACTTC
CASSPPRAYQGQETQYF
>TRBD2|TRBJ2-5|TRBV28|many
TGTGCCAGCAGTACTAGCGGGAGGACGGAGACCCAGTACTTC
CASSTSGRTETQYF
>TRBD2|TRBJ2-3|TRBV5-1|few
TGCGCCAGCAGCTTGGTAGCAGCGGGAGGCCCAGATACGCAGTATTTT
CASSLVAAGGPDTQYF
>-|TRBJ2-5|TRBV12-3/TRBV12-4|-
TGTGCCAGCAGCCCCCCCCGGACAAACCAAGAGACCCAGTACTTC
CASSPPRTNQETQYF
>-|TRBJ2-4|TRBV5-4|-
TGTGCCAGCAGCTTGGCCAGTCGACAGGTGGACAGAGAGGCCAAAAACATTCAGTACTTC
CASSLASRQVDREAKNIQYF
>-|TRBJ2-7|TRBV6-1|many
TGTGCCAGCAGTCGGACACCTACGGGCTACGAGCAGTACTTC
CASSRTPTGYEQYF
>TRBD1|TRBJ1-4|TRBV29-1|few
TGCAGCGTCTTAGACAGGGGCGACGAAAAACTGTTTTTT
CSVLDRGDEKLFF
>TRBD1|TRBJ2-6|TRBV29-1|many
TGCAGCGTTGTTGTTGGACAGGGGTCTGGGGCCAACGTCCTGACTTTC
CSVVVGQGSGANVLTF